This T cell receptor beta chain stems from a study of Graves' ophthalmopathy and Graves' hyperthyroidism. As the template, RNA transcripts were used to amplify TCR beta CDR3 regions. The authors performed first-round RT-PCR with HTBI primers and then a second-round multiplex PCR. TCRdb re-called the multiplex PCR reads through MiXCR, storing one row per CDR3 protein. There are 400,000 to 500,000 distinct CDR3 sequences in the sample; more than 20% occur only once, and more than 2.5% lies in the top ten. In germline, CDR1 is MNHEY, CDR2 SMNVEV (reference sequence). The V end lost 6 bases, the J end lost 3 bases, and 11 bases lay between the germline ends. CDR3 length: 13 amino acids.

This chain joins TRBV27 and TRBJ1-1; D ambiguous. This TCR was recovered from a woman aged 18-29 years with stable Graves' hyperthyroidism. The specimen was peripheral blood. CDR3 sequence: CASSPFSDTEAFF. Here the CDR3 DNA reads TGTGCCAGCAGCCCATTTTCAGACACTGAAGCTTTCTTT.